These 18 T cell receptor beta chains came from one sample sequenced in a study of shared clonotypes between healthy human individuals. Repertoires were generated with immunoSEQ multiplex PCR, while TCRdb's copy carries only in-frame clones and drops some. The table has about 1.1 million clones, approximately 78% seen once. The sample was memory CD4+ T cells from PBMCs. Subset given: CD45RA-negative fraction. Receptors were obtained from a man between 18 and 29 years old in good health. Some clones in this sample may be carry-over from other donors' samples.

This sequence joins TRBV27 and TRBJ2-1; D unresolved. Germline CDR1 and CDR2: MNHEY and SMNVEV (reference sequence). Trimming shortened V by 5 bases and J by 11 bases, and 13 bases separated the two germline ends. This CDR3 comprises 12 residues. CDR3: CASSVPLMKQFF. The CDR3, as DNA: TGTGCCAGCAGTGTGCCCCTAATGAAGCAGTTCTTC.

This clone was observed many times. At the DNA level, this CDR3 is encoded by other sequences in the same sample as well. The rearrangement links TRBV7-9 to TRBJ1-2; D remains ambiguous. The CDR3 covers 11 residues. The germline V gene has CDR1 SEHNR and CDR2 FQNEAQ (reference sequence). The V end lost 2 bases, the J end lost 8 bases, and 6 bases lay between the germline ends. The DNA for the CDR3 is TGTGCCAGCAGCTTAATCCAGGGCTACACCTTC. Translating gives CASSLIQGYTF.

This clone was seen many times. V usage is TRBV27 and J usage is TRBJ1-5, with 7 bases fitting TRBD1. With 5 bases clipped from V and 4 bases from J, the junction kept 8 bases outside the gene matches. This CDR3 has 15 residues. Per the germline V gene, CDR1 is MNHEY and CDR2 is SMNVEV (reference sequence). CDR3 sequence (DNA): TGTGCCAGCAGTCCTTTAGACAGGGTAAATCAGCCCCAGCATTTT. As protein: CASSPLDRVNQPQHF.

V is TRBV19 and J is TRBJ2-6; no definite D call. This CDR3 has 13 residues. V dropped 11 bases and J dropped 1 base, with 9 bases sitting between them. Per germline, CDR1 LNHDA and CDR2 SQIVND (reference sequence). The CDR3 DNA reads TGTGCCTCGACGCAATCTGGGGCCAACGTCCTGACTTTC. Translated, it gives CASTQSGANVLTF.

This rearrangement joins TRBV29-1 to TRBJ2-1, with 11 bases matching TRBD2. Looked up from germline, CDR1 is SQVTM and CDR2 is ANQGSEA. V trimming: 6 bases; J trimming: 4 bases; junction bases outside the gene matches: 8. This CDR3 is 15 amino acids long. This chain's CDR3 is CSVRTSGLAYNEQFF. CDR3 bases: TGCAGCGTCCGGACTAGCGGGCTGGCGTACAATGAGCAGTTCTTC.

The chain employs TRBV28 and TRBJ2-3; 7 positions match TRBD1. The CDR3 length is 13 residues. With 3 bases clipped from V and 3 bases from J, the junction kept 0 bases outside the gene matches. In germline, CDR1 is MDHEN, CDR2 SYDVKM. The DNA for the CDR3 is TGTGCCAGCAGTTTGGGACAGACAGATACGCAGTATTTT. Translated, it gives CASSLGQTDTQYF. Drawing the rest from reference TRBV28 and TRBJ2-3, the complete variable domain is DVKVTQSSRYLVKRTGEKVFLECVQDMDHENMFWYRQDPGLGLRLIYFSYDVKMKEKGDIPEGYSVSREKKERFSLILESASTNQTSMYLCASSLGQTDTQYFGPGTRLTVL.

The rearrangement joins TRBV10-3 to TRBJ2-3; 10 nucleotides match TRBD2. This CDR3 has 14 amino acids. The V and J ends lost 6 bases and 4 bases, in that order; junction bases with no gene match: 4. Per the germline V gene, CDR1 is ENHRY and CDR2 is SYGVKD. As DNA, the CDR3 is TGTGCCATCAGCGGGCTAGCGGGAGCAGATACGCAGTATTTT. It codes for CAISGLAGADTQYF.

On this clone itself: The sample holds other DNA sequences that translate to the same CDR3. V gene TRBV18 combines with J gene TRBJ1-5; a possible D gene is TRBD1 (5 bases). The V end lost 1 base, the J end lost 5 bases, and 12 bases lay between the germline ends. The CDR3 covers 15 residues. Germline CDR1 and CDR2: KGHSH and LQKENI. The DNA for the CDR3 is TGTGCCAGCTCACCACTTCAGGGCGGAGATCAGCCCCAGCATTTT. Protein product: CASSPLQGGDQPQHF.

This clone was detected only once. This rearrangement joins TRBV2 to TRBJ1-5; D is ambiguous. Between the trimmed V and J ends, which lost 6 bases and 3 bases, there was a span of 9 bases. The CDR3 has 13 amino acids. Germline loops: CDR1 SNHLY, CDR2 FYNNEI. The CDR3, as DNA: TGTGCCAGCAGCCCCGACCTCAATCAGCCCCAGCATTTT. Encoded protein: CASSPDLNQPQHF.

The chain carries TRBV2 and TRBJ1-5; maybe TRBD1 (6 bases). CDR3 length: 16 residues. V shed 0 bases and J shed 0 bases, with 9 bases lying between them. Germline V gene lookup returns CDR1 SNHLY and CDR2 FYNNEI. The CDR3 protein is CASSEATGISNQPQHF. The CDR3 bases are TGTGCCAGCAGTGAAGCTACAGGGATTAGCAATCAGCCCCAGCATTTT. Looking up the rest from reference TRBV2 and TRBJ1-5 gives the full variable domain: EPEVTQTPSHQVTQMGQEVILRCVPISNHLYFYWYRQILGQKVEFLVSFYNNEISEKSEIFDDQFSVERPDGSNFTLKIRSTKLEDSAMYFCASSEATGISNQPQHFGDGTRLSIL.

J is TRBJ2-7 and V is TRBV18; TRBD1 or TRBD2 may be the D gene (5 bases each). The V and J ends lost 0 bases and 5 bases respectively, with 14 bases between them. This CDR3 has 15 amino acids. CDR1 is KGHSH and CDR2 is LQKENI in the germline V gene. The CDR3 sequence is CASSPPGDHYHEQYF. CDR3 sequence (DNA): TGTGCCAGCTCACCACCCGGGGACCATTACCACGAGCAGTACTTC.

The chain links TRBV5-1 to TRBJ2-7, with TRBD1 matching 7 bases. Germline values: CDR1 SGHRS, CDR2 YFSETQ. CDR3 length equals 15 residues. V shed 0 bases, J shed 3 bases, and the junction held 6 bases outside the gene matches. CDR3 in amino acids: CASSLDGTDYYEQYF. The CDR3 bases are TGCGCCAGCAGCTTGGATGGGACAGACTACTACGAGCAGTACTTC.

About this clone: This may come from a read error, since a much larger clone is one base off. The CDR3 DNA reads TGTGCCAGCAGCCCCGGACAGGGGGGGAACACTGAAGCTTTCTTT. Its translation: CASSPGQGGNTEAFF. The chain links TRBV11-3 to TRBJ1-1; 10 positions agree with TRBD1. Per germline, CDR1 SGHNT and CDR2 YENEEA. Trimming removed 5 bases from V and 1 base from J; junction bases left unmatched: 4. CDR3 length: 15 residues.

This clone has just one count. The chain combines TRBV9 with TRBJ2-1; 9 positions agree with TRBD2. The V segment lost 0 bases and the J segment 5 bases; nucleotides outside the gene matches: 3. The CDR3 is 15 amino acids. Germline lookup yields CDR1 SGDLS and CDR2 YYNGEE. CDR3 sequence reads: CASSVGGRAHNEQFF. As DNA, the CDR3 is TGTGCCAGCAGCGTAGGCGGGAGGGCCCACAATGAGCAGTTCTTC.

The chain employs TRBV5-4 and TRBJ1-4; D possibly corresponds to TRBD1 (5 bases). The V and J ends lost 0 bases and 3 bases respectively, with 12 bases between them. Per the germline V gene, CDR1 is SGHNT and CDR2 is YYREEE (reference sequence). The CDR3 runs to 16 residues. CDR3 region: CASSLGGGLANEKLFF. The CDR3, as DNA: TGTGCCAGCAGCTTGGGGGGCGGGCTTGCTAATGAAAAACTGTTTTTT.

This clone was seen once. The chain recombines TRBV7-2 with TRBJ2-7; D uncertain. V lost 3 bases, J lost 3 bases, and 12 bases lay in between. CDR1 is SGHTA and CDR2 is FQGNSA in the germline V gene. The CDR3 runs 14 residues. This CDR3 reads CASSFQDGDYEQYF. As DNA, the CDR3 is TGTGCCAGCAGCTTTCAGGACGGAGACTACGAGCAGTACTTC.

A remark on this clone: A far bigger clonotype differs at one base, so this is likely a read error. Other DNA sequences from this sample encode an identical CDR3 as well. This sequence joins TRBV4-3 and TRBJ2-1; D uncertain. The CDR3 covers 14 residues. CDR1 LGHNA and CDR2 YSLEER come from the germline V gene. V was shortened by 0 bases and J by 6 bases, with 9 bases between the two germline ends. CDR3 sequence: CASSQDRTGNEQFF. For the CDR3, the DNA is TGCGCCAGCAGCCAAGATAGGACGGGCAATGAGCAGTTCTTC.

This clone was seen a handful of times. The genes are TRBV28 and TRBJ1-1, with 7 bases matching TRBD1. This CDR3 region has 14 residues. Losses at the gene ends were 6 bases for V and 0 bases for J; bases not matched to a gene: 4. The germline CDR1 and CDR2 sequences are MDHEN and SYDVKM. CDR3 residues: CASSRDRLNTEAFF. In nucleotides, the CDR3 is TGTGCCAGCAGCCGGGACAGACTGAACACTGAAGCTTTCTTT.